The 24 T cell receptor beta chains listed next were all sequenced from one sample in a study of monozygotic twins with inflammatory bowel disease (dated by TCRdb to about 2019). The library was built by means of 5' RACE. The instrument given in TCRdb is Illumina HiSeq 2500. TCRdb reprocessed the reads and assigns one entry to each CDR3 protein sequence, leaving out DNA. The record for this sample contains around 450,000 distinct CDR3 sequences. 2.4% of the sample is held by the ten biggest clonotypes. Sequenced: blood. The receptors were gathered from a human donor with ulcerative colitis or Crohn's disease, or a healthy co-twin of an affected twin (not recorded which).

The rearrangement links TRBV6-1 to TRBJ1-1; TCRdb proposes TRBD1, but this gene call is untestable without DNA. This CDR3 comprises 15 residues. Per germline, CDR1 MNHNS and CDR2 SASEGT. CDR3 sequence: CASAQSAGGEAEAFF.

The gene calls are TRBV6-6 and TRBJ2-2; checking the TCRdb D call of TRBD2 is not possible without DNA. Per germline, CDR1 MNHNY and CDR2 SVGAGI (reference sequence). The CDR3 is 13 amino acids. The CDR3 sequence: CASSYGGAGELFF.

This CDR3 reads CASSDDRSPPGELFF. This chain uses TRBV2 with TRBJ2-2; TCRdb gives TRBD1 as the D gene, but with no DNA this cannot be confirmed. Per germline, CDR1 SNHLY and CDR2 FYNNEI. This CDR3 comprises 15 residues.

V and J are TRBV27 and TRBJ1-5; TCRdb gives TRBD1 as the D gene, but with no DNA this cannot be confirmed. The CDR3 runs 13 residues. Germline values: CDR1 MNHEY, CDR2 SMNVEV (reference sequence). This CDR3 reads CASSPRTGEPQHF.

This chain connects TRBV28 to TRBJ1-5. Germline V gene data show CDR1 as MDHEN and CDR2 as SYDVKM. This CDR3 region has 14 residues. CDR3 residues: CASSLRDTYQPQHF.

The V gene is TRBV20-1, the J gene TRBJ2-5. This CDR3 comprises 14 residues. Per the germline V gene, CDR1 is DFQATT and CDR2 is SNEGSKA (reference sequence). CDR3: CSARIASGQESQYF.

This chain uses TRBV12-3 or TRBV12-4 with TRBJ1-1; TCRdb gives TRBD1 as the D gene, but with no DNA this cannot be confirmed. The CDR3 consists of 13 residues. The chain's CDR3 is CASILQGNTEAFF.

The J gene is TRBJ2-7, the V gene TRBV29-1; TCRdb selects TRBD1, and the lack of DNA leaves this call unchecked. This CDR3 has 12 amino acids. Germline V gene data show CDR1 as SQVTM and CDR2 as ANQGSEA. The CDR3 reads CSVSGYSYEQYF.

The chain recombines TRBV9 with TRBJ1-1. CDR3 length: 17 amino acids. Germline V gene data show CDR1 as SGDLS and CDR2 as YYNGEE. The CDR3 spells CASSGGGPWLGNTEAFF. Supplemented by reference TRBV9 and TRBJ1-1, the full variable domain reads DSGVTQTPKHLITATGQRVTLRCSPRSGDLSVYWYQQSLDQGLQFLIQYYNGEERAKGNILERFSAQQFPDLHSELNLSSLELGDSALYFCASSGGGPWLGNTEAFFGQGTRLTVV.

The chain carries TRBV12-3 or TRBV12-4 and TRBJ1-1; TCRdb picks TRBD1, but there is no DNA to check that call. This CDR3 region has 15 residues. The CDR3 here is CASSSPSGQGDEAFF.

The chain combines TRBV5-1 with TRBJ2-3; TCRdb selects TRBD2, and the lack of DNA leaves this call unchecked. Germline assignment: CDR1 SGHRS and CDR2 YFSETQ. This CDR3 is 14 amino acids long. CDR3 residues: CASSSSGSGDTQYF.

This sequence joins TRBV12-3 or TRBV12-4 and TRBJ1-1; TCRdb's assignment of TRBD1 cannot be checked, as there is no DNA. This CDR3 spans 16 amino acids. The CDR3 loop reads CASSLTRTGANTEAFF.

J is TRBJ2-5 and V is TRBV5-1; checking the TCRdb D call of TRBD1 is not possible without DNA. Germline V gene sequence: CDR1 SGHRS, CDR2 YFSETQ. The CDR3 length is 15 residues. CDR3 protein: CASSLGGGGQETQYF. Full variable domain (missing parts from reference TRBV5-1 and TRBJ2-5): KAGVTQTPRYLIKTRGQQVTLSCSPISGHRSVSWYQQTPGQGLQFLFEYFSETQRNKGNFPGRFSGRQFSNSRSEMNVSTLELGDSALYLCASSLGGGGQETQYFGPGTRLLVL.

V usage is TRBV7-2 and J usage is TRBJ1-5; TCRdb indicates TRBD1, and absent DNA this call remains unverified. CDR1 is SGHTA and CDR2 is FQGNSA in the germline V gene. This CDR3 contains 14 residues. CDR3: CASSFQGAAEPQHF.

The genes are TRBV5-1 and TRBJ2-3; checking the TCRdb D call of TRBD1 is not possible without DNA. The CDR3 extends over 15 amino acids. Germline V gene sequence: CDR1 SGHRS, CDR2 YFSETQ. Here the CDR3 reads CASSYLQGVADTQYF.

The V and J genes are TRBV5-1 and TRBJ1-6. CDR3 size: 15 residues. Germline V gene lookup returns CDR1 SGHRS and CDR2 YFSETQ. Here the CDR3 reads CASSLGTAANSPLHF.

The V and J genes are TRBV18 and TRBJ1-4. This CDR3 is built from 14 residues. Germline V gene data show CDR1 as KGHSH and CDR2 as LQKENI. The CDR3 region is CASSQRTTNEKLFF.

CDR3 loop: CASSDRELITEAFF. The rearrangement links TRBV19 to TRBJ1-1; TCRdb's D call, TRBD1, is unchecked because there is no DNA. Germline V gene lookup returns CDR1 LNHDA and CDR2 SQIVND (reference sequence). The CDR3 is 14 amino acids.

The gene calls are TRBV5-1 and TRBJ2-1; TCRdb names TRBD2, which stays unverified in the absence of DNA. Germline loops: CDR1 SGHRS, CDR2 YFSETQ. This CDR3 comprises 13 residues. CDR3 sequence: CASSLGLFREQFF.

V is TRBV20-1 and J is TRBJ2-5; TCRdb picks TRBD2, but there is no DNA to check that call. The CDR3 loop spans 16 amino acids. The germline gives CDR1 DFQATT, CDR2 SNEGSKA (reference sequence). This chain's CDR3 is CSARQTSVKYQETQYF.

The chain carries TRBV4-2 and TRBJ2-7. The CDR3 spans 13 residues. Germline CDR1 is LGHNA and CDR2 is YNFKEQ. The CDR3 sequence: CASSQVLSYEQYF.

The CDR3 sequence: CSAPVMSEQYF. This chain uses TRBV20-1 with TRBJ2-7; TCRdb picks TRBD1, but there is no DNA to check that call. Germline V CDR1 and CDR2: DFQATT, SNEGSKA (reference sequence). The CDR3 runs to 11 residues.

The genes are TRBV5-1 and TRBJ2-7; absent DNA, TCRdb's TRBD1 call cannot be checked. The CDR3 is 15 amino acids. Germline V gives CDR1 SGHRS, CDR2 YFSETQ. The chain's CDR3 is CASSLAPDRAYEQYF. Complete variable domain (other parts from reference TRBV5-1 and TRBJ2-7): KAGVTQTPRYLIKTRGQQVTLSCSPISGHRSVSWYQQTPGQGLQFLFEYFSETQRNKGNFPGRFSGRQFSNSRSEMNVSTLELGDSALYLCASSLAPDRAYEQYFGPGTRLTVT.

V usage is TRBV20-1 and J usage is TRBJ2-2; TCRdb outputs TRBD1, but without DNA this stays unchecked. CDR3 length: 12 amino acids. The germline V gene encodes CDR1 DFQATT and CDR2 SNEGSKA (reference sequence). CDR3 amino acids: CSLRGNTGELFF.